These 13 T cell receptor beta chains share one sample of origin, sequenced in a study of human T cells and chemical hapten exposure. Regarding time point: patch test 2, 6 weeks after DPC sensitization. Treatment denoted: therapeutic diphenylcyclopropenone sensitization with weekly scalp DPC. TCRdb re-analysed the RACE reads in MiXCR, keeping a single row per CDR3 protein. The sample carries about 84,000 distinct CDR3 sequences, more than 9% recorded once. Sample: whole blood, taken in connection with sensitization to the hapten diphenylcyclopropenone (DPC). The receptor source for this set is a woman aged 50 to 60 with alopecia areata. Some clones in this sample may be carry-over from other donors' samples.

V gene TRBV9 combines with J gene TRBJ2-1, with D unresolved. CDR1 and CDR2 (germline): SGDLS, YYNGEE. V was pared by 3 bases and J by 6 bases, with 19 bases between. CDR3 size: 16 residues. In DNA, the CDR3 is TGTGCCAGCAGCGCGCCAGGTGTCAATTCGGGCAATGAGCAGTTCTTC. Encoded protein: CASSAPGVNSGNEQFF.

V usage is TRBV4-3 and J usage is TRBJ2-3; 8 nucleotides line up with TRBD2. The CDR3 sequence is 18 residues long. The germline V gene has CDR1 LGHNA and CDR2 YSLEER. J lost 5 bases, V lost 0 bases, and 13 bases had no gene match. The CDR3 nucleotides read TGCGCCAGCAGCCAAGATCACCCCTCCAACGGGGGGGTAGATACGCAGTATTTT. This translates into CASSQDHPSNGGVDTQYF.

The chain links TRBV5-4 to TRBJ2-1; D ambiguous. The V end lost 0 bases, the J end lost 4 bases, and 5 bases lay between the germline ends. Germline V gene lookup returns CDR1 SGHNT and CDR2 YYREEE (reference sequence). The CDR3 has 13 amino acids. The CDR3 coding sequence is TGTGCCAGCAGCTTGGACCAGTACAATGAGCAGTTCTTC. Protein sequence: CASSLDQYNEQFF.

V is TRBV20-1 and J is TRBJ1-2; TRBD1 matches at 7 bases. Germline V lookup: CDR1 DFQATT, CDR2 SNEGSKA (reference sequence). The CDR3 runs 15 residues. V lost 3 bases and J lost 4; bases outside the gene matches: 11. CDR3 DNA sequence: TGCAGTGCTAGGGCATCGGACAGGAGGCTCTATGGCTACACCTTC. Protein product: CSARASDRRLYGYTF.

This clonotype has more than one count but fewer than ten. The CDR3 DNA reads as TGTGCCAGCAGCGCGGGACTAGCGGGAGCCGAGCAGTACTTC. Amino acid sequence: CASSAGLAGAEQYF. V is TRBV7-9 and J is TRBJ2-7, with 14 bases that match TRBD2. Germline V lookup: CDR1 SEHNR, CDR2 FQNEAQ (reference sequence). The CDR3 covers 14 residues. J gave up 6 bases and V 5 bases, and 3 bases lay outside the gene matches.

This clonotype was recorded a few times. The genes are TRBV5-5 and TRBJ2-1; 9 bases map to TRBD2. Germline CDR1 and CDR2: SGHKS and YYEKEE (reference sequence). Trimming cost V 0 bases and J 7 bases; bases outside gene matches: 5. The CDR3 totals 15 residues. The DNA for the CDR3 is TGTGCCAGCAGCTTGGTGGCTAGCGGGATAAATGAGCAGTTCTTC. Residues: CASSLVASGINEQFF.

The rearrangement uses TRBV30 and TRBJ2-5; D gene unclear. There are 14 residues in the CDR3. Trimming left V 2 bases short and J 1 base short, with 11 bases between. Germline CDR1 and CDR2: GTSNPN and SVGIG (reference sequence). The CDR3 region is CAWSWKGFQETQYF. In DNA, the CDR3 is TGTGCCTGGAGTTGGAAAGGCTTCCAAGAGACCCAGTACTTC.

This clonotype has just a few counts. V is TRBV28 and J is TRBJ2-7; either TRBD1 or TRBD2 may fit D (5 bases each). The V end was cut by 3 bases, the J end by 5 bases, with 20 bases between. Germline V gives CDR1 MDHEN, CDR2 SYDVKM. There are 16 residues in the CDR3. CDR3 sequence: CASSLPPGPHRNEQYF. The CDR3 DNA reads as TGTGCCAGCAGTTTGCCACCGGGACCCCATAGGAACGAGCAGTACTTC.

CDR3 residues: CASGLDRANTGELFF. CDR3 DNA: TGTGCTAGTGGCCTGGACAGAGCGAACACCGGGGAGCTGTTTTTT. This chain links TRBV12-5 with TRBJ2-2; maybe TRBD1 (6 bases). V lost 6 bases to trimming and J lost 0 bases, with 11 bases between them. The CDR3 sequence is 15 residues long. Germline-derived CDR1 and CDR2 are LGHNT and FRNRAP.

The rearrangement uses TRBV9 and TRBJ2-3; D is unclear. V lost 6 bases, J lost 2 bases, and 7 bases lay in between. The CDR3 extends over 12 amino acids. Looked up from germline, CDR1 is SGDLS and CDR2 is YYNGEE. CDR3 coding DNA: TGTGCCAGCAACAGCTACACAGATACGCAGTATTTT. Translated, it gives CASNSYTDTQYF.

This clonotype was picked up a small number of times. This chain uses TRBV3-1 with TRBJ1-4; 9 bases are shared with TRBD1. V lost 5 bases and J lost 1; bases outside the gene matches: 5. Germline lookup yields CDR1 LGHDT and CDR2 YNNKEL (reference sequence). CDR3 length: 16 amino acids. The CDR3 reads CASSFRQGGTNEKLFF. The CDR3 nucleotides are TGTGCCAGCAGCTTCCGACAGGGGGGAACTAATGAAAAACTGTTTTTT.

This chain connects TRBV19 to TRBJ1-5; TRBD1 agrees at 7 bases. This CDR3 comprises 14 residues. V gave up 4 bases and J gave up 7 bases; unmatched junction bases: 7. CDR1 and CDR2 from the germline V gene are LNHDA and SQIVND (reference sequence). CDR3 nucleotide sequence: TGTGCCAGTAGTACGAGACAGGGAGGCCAGCCCCAGCATTTT. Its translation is CASSTRQGGQPQHF. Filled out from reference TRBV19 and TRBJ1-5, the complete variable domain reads DGGITQSPKYLFRKEGQNVTLSCEQNLNHDAMYWYRQDPGQGLRLIYYSQIVNDFQKGDIAEGYSVSREKKESFPLTVTSAQKNPTAFYLCASSTRQGGQPQHFGDGTRLSIL.

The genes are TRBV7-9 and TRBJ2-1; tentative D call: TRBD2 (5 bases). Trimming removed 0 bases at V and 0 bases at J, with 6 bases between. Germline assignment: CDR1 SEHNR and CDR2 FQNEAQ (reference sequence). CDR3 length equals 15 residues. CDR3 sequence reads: CASSLAGVSYNEQFF. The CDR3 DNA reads TGTGCCAGCAGCTTAGCGGGAGTCTCCTACAATGAGCAGTTCTTC.